Listed here is a single T cell receptor beta chain. This clonotype has ten or more counts. The antigen it recognizes is unknown. No quality values exist for individual bases; no much larger clone is one base distant. Preparation of the library involved multiplex PCR. The reads were generated on an Illumina HiSeq 2500. TCRbeta libraries were built by three rounds of nested PCR using primers (Table S4), following protocols modified from ARM-PCR. Before sequencing, PCR products of 200-500 bp were excised from the gel and purified with the QIAquick gel extraction kit. The source study handled its data this way. Reads were cleaned using Trimmomatic, were merged into complete CDR3 sequences using FLASH, and were assigned to V(D)J germline segments using MiTCR. Clonal diversity was computed as the inverse Simpson's index with VDJtools. Productive reads were defined as in-frame sequences without a premature stop codon. The raw public data were reprocessed by TCRdb itself: fastp quality trimming at Q25, MiXCR clonotype calling, in-frame beta chains only. Each CDR3 protein appears once, grouped with its most common genes and DNA. Clone size and V and J calls follow TCRdb, not the original study. Here the sample has tens of thousands of distinct CDR3 sequences; over 60% occur a single time. 25% to 35% of the sample is in the top ten clones.

Bulk unsorted tissue served as the source for RNA extraction, and RNA quality was assessed using a NanoDrop ND-1000 and an Agilent 2100. For the normal lung samples, distant non-tumor tissue was collected more than 3 cm away from the tumor edge. All donors had newly diagnosed lung cancer, had not received prior chemotherapy, and were admitted for thoracic surgery in China between August and November 2014. Anyone who had undergone radiotherapy or chemotherapy before, or who had another cancer at the same time, was left out of the study. Surgical tissue pieces of roughly 1-2 cm3 were preserved in RNAlater solution and were kept at -80 degrees C until use. This entry belongs to a study of tumor and adjacent non-tumor tissue in lung cancer (dated by TCRdb to the late 2010s). Context from the whole study: Of the cohort, more than ten patients had adenocarcinoma, 2 had squamous cell carcinoma and 1 had small cell lung cancer. The approximately 15 patients were aged about 30 to 76 years, included 10 men and 5 women, and had TNM stage I to III disease. A total of 95 million to 150 million productive TCRbeta reads were generated by sequencing, corresponding to an average of approximately 4.3 million reads per sample. Bulk TCRbeta repertoires were compared between lung tumor tissue and matched distant non-tumor lung tissue obtained from 15 lung cancer patients. A few dozen paired specimens, one tumor and one normal lung sample per patient, were profiled by TCRbeta CDR3 sequencing.

The CDR3 measures 17 amino acids from cysteine to phenylalanine. The read is trimmed to its CDR3 DNA, 51 bases read in frame from base 1. CDR1 and CDR2 are read off the germline V gene as SQVTM and ANQGSEA. At the junction V is shortened by 4 bases and J by 2 bases; bases outside the gene matches: 13. What the work shows at the level of the full study, not this receptor alone: The methods do not name the sequencing platform or mention unique molecular identifiers. TCR diversity was significantly higher in younger patients, and greater tumor TCR diversity was associated with shorter overall survival and shorter disease-free survival. Significantly higher TCR diversity (inverse Simpson) was observed in tumor tissue than in normal lung tissue (around 450 vs 150, P = 0.0075, Mann-Whitney U test). The top 100 clones accounted for a significantly larger cumulative portion of the repertoire in normal lung than in tumor tissue. Because peripheral blood was not sequenced, the blood TCRbeta repertoires of the lung cancer patients in the study went unexamined. Only about 15 patients were in the cohort, and the authors stated that larger samples and more detailed clinical data are needed.

The receptor comes from a man between 65 and 85 years old with non-small cell lung cancer. The chain was built from TRBV29-1 and TRBJ2-5; 10 of the junction bases match TRBD2. Input material: distant non-tumor lung tissue. The CDR3 loop reads CSVVLLAGDVWQETQYF. The DNA reads as follows: TGCAGCGTTGTATTGCTAGCGGGAGATGTCTGGCAAGAGACCCAGTACTTC.